The subject of this entry is one TCR beta chain. The target antigen is unknown. PCR involved 60 Vbeta and 13 Jbeta primers. This table comes from immunoSEQ multiplex PCR, and its TCRdb copy is limited to in-frame clones, with some not included. The sample consists of about 110,000 clones, about 80% of them appearing once. This entry comes from a study of cytomegalovirus exposure and HLA in healthy donors. Study observations and caveats: Cytomegalovirus-associated status was assigned to some 180 TCR beta chains.

The origin of this receptor is a female donor in good health and CMV-seropositive. The sample was PBMCs.

CDR3 protein: CASTPSGGTTNEKLFF. Here the CDR3 DNA reads TGTGCCAGCACCCCCAGCGGGGGCACAACTAATGAAAAACTGTTTTTT. The rearrangement links TRBV7-8 to TRBJ1-4; D may be TRBD1 (6 bases). The V end lost 7 bases, the J end lost 0 bases, and 15 bases lay between the germline ends. This CDR3 is 16 amino acids long. CDR1 SGHVS and CDR2 FQNEAQ come from the germline V gene. The entire variable domain, with the rest obtained from reference TRBV7-8 and TRBJ1-4, is as follows: GAGVSQSPRYKVAKRGQDVALRCDPISGHVSLFWYQQALGQGPEFLTYFQNEAQLDKSGLPSDRFFAERPEGSVSTLKIQRTQQEDSAVYLCASTPSGGTTNEKLFFGSGTQLSVL.